These 21 T cell receptor beta chains were all obtained from the same sample, sequenced in a study of cytomegalovirus exposure and HLA in healthy donors. Profiling relied on immunoSEQ multiplex PCR, and the TCRdb table lists in-frame clones only, not all of them. The sample has some 90,000 clones, roughly 87% seen once; the top ten hold 6.3%. The source material was PBMCs. Receptor source: a man between 18 and 29 years old in good health and CMV-seropositive.

The table lists this clone with a count of one. The J gene is TRBJ2-5, the V gene TRBV14, with D perhaps TRBD2 (6 bases). Germline-derived CDR1 and CDR2 are SGHDN and FVKESK. Trimming pared 1 base from V and 4 bases from J, leaving 22 bases between. This CDR3 contains 18 residues. DNA of the CDR3: TGTGCCAGCAGCCAAGTAGGAGGGTCTAGCGCCCTCGCAGAGACCCAGTACTTC. This codes for CASSQVGGSSALAETQYF. The whole variable domain, filled in from reference TRBV14 and TRBJ2-5, reads EAGVTQFPSHSVIEKGQTVTLRCDPISGHDNLYWYRRVMGKEIKFLLHFVKESKQDESGMPNNRFLAERTGGTYSTLKVQPAELEDSGVYFCASSQVGGSSALAETQYFGPGTRLLVL.

The rearrangement uses TRBV13 and TRBJ2-3, with 12 nucleotides matching TRBD2. Unmatched junction bases numbered 8, after V lost 4 bases and J lost 6 bases. There are 16 residues in the CDR3. Germline V gene lookup returns CDR1 PRHDT and CDR2 FYEKMQ (reference sequence). The CDR3 DNA follows: TGTGCCAGCAGCTGGGAACTAGCGGGGGGAGCGGATACGCAGTATTTT. It encodes CASSWELAGGADTQYF.

This sequence joins TRBV4-2 and TRBJ2-3; TRBD2 agrees at 10 bases. The germline CDR1 and CDR2 sequences are LGHNA and YNFKEQ. V dropped 0 bases and J dropped 0; count of bases not matched to a gene: 15. The CDR3 covers 21 residues. CDR3 residues: CASSQERRAGGPPLSTDTQYF. CDR3 DNA sequence: TGTGCCAGCAGCCAAGAGAGGCGAGCGGGGGGGCCTCCACTTAGCACAGATACGCAGTATTTT.

The chain couples TRBV9 to TRBJ1-3; D remains ambiguous. The ends were cut back, 0 bases at V and 1 base at J, with 14 bases in the middle. Germline loops: CDR1 SGDLS, CDR2 YYNGEE. CDR3 length: 17 amino acids. This CDR3 reads CASSVGQTGYSGNTIYF. CDR3 in DNA: TGTGCCAGCAGCGTAGGGCAGACTGGCTATTCTGGAAACACCATATATTTT.

J is TRBJ2-5 and V is TRBV27; TRBD2 matches at 7 bases. This CDR3 is 15 amino acids long. The J segment lost 2 bases and the V segment lost 3 bases, leaving 6 bases of the junction unmatched. The germline gives CDR1 MNHEY, CDR2 SMNVEV (reference sequence). The CDR3 DNA is TGTGCCAGCAGTTTTACTAGCGCCGCACAAGAGACCCAGTACTTC. Amino acids: CASSFTSAAQETQYF.

This chain connects TRBV27 to TRBJ1-2; perhaps TRBD1 as D (6 bases). V was pared by 3 bases and J by 2 bases, with 16 bases between. The CDR3 is made up of 16 amino acids. The germline gives CDR1 MNHEY, CDR2 SMNVEV (reference sequence). CDR3 nucleotide sequence: TGTGCCAGCAGTTTGTCGTTTGGGGGCCGGAACTATGGCTACACCTTC. It codes for CASSLSFGGRNYGYTF.

This chain connects TRBV29-1 to TRBJ1-2; D not certain. The germline CDR1 and CDR2 sequences are SQVTM and ANQGSEA. The CDR3 has 12 residues. V was trimmed by 2 bases and J by 1 base, leaving 5 bases between them. CDR3 amino acids: CSVETSNYGYTF. The CDR3 nucleotides read TGCAGCGTTGAAACAAGTAACTATGGCTACACCTTC.

The V and J genes are TRBV5-6 and TRBJ2-1; D not resolved. The V end was cut by 5 bases, the J end by 0 bases, with 6 bases between. CDR3 length: 13 amino acids. Germline V CDR1 and CDR2: SGHDT, YYEEEE. Written as DNA, the CDR3 is TGTGCCAGCAGTACGAGCTCCTACAATGAGCAGTTCTTC. Protein product: CASSTSSYNEQFF.

In its sample, this clone was seen a few times. This chain connects TRBV27 to TRBJ2-5, with 7 bases identical to TRBD1. V was pared by 2 bases and J by 5 bases, with 5 bases of the junction left unmatched. CDR1 and CDR2 from the germline V gene are MNHEY and SMNVEV (reference sequence). The CDR3 spans 14 residues. CDR3 protein: CASSLNRGGETQYF. CDR3 nucleotide sequence: TGTGCCAGCAGTTTAAACAGGGGCGGGGAGACCCAGTACTTC.

The chain joins TRBV5-1 to TRBJ2-3; 7 nucleotides align to TRBD1. The CDR3 extends over 14 amino acids. Looked up from germline, CDR1 is SGHRS and CDR2 is YFSETQ. The V segment lost 4 bases and the J segment 2 bases; nucleotides outside the gene matches: 4. The CDR3: CASSPGTATDTQYF. The CDR3 DNA is TGCGCCAGCAGCCCGGGGACAGCCACAGATACGCAGTATTTT.

V gene TRBV5-1 combines with J gene TRBJ2-3; 8 nucleotides match TRBD1. V was pared by 4 bases and J by 2 bases, with 6 bases of the junction left unmatched. Germline V lookup: CDR1 SGHRS, CDR2 YFSETQ. The CDR3 is 15 residues long. The CDR3 loop reads CASSAGTGNTDTQYF. Written as DNA, the CDR3 is TGCGCCAGCAGCGCGGGGACAGGAAACACAGATACGCAGTATTTT.

The chain has TRBV5-1 and TRBJ2-3; TRBD2 matches at 7 bases. V trimming: 0 bases; J trimming: 0 bases; junction bases outside the gene matches: 1. Germline V lookup: CDR1 SGHRS, CDR2 YFSETQ. The CDR3 is made up of 15 amino acids. CDR3 DNA sequence: TGCGCCAGCAGCTTGGAGCGGGGAAGCACAGATACGCAGTATTTT. It yields the protein CASSLERGSTDTQYF.

This chain connects TRBV5-4 to TRBJ1-1; D is unclear. Trimming stripped 0 bases from V and 0 bases from J, with 9 bases between. This CDR3 is built from 15 residues. Looked up from germline, CDR1 is SGHNT and CDR2 is YYREEE (reference sequence). The DNA of the CDR3 is TGTGCCAGCAGCTTGGAGAGGGCGATGAACACTGAAGCTTTCTTT. It specifies CASSLERAMNTEAFF.

V is TRBV4-1 and J is TRBJ2-7; 10 positions match TRBD2. This CDR3 comprises 14 residues. Germline V gives CDR1 MGHRA, CDR2 YSYEKL. V lost 4 bases, J lost 3 bases, and 3 bases stayed unmatched. This chain's CDR3 is CASSLLAGLYEQYF. The CDR3 DNA follows: TGCGCCAGCAGCCTACTAGCGGGGCTCTACGAGCAGTACTTC.

The V and J genes are TRBV5-4 and TRBJ2-7; 8 bases match TRBD2. Germline CDR1 SGHNT, CDR2 YYREEE (reference sequence). The CDR3 is 13 amino acids. V trimming: 4 bases; J trimming: 2 bases; junction bases outside the gene matches: 2. The CDR3 loop reads CASSAGLAYEQYF. Here the CDR3 DNA reads TGTGCCAGCAGCGCGGGACTAGCCTACGAGCAGTACTTC. The full variable domain, rest sourced from reference TRBV5-4 and TRBJ2-7, is ETGVTQSPTHLIKTRGQQVTLRCSSQSGHNTVSWYQQALGQGPQFIFQYYREEENGRGNFPPRFSGLQFPNYSSELNVNALELDDSALYLCASSAGLAYEQYFGPGTRLTVT.

V is TRBV6-1 and J is TRBJ2-1, with 9 nucleotides matching TRBD1. Trimming removed 5 bases from V and 3 bases from J; junction bases left unmatched: 5. CDR1 is MNHNS, CDR2 SASEGT, per germline. The CDR3 runs 15 residues. The CDR3 region is CASSPRQGVYNEQFF. The CDR3 DNA sequence: TGTGCCAGCAGTCCAAGACAGGGGGTCTACAATGAGCAGTTCTTC.

J is TRBJ2-1 and V is TRBV4-3, with 7 bases aligning to TRBD2. Trimming took 4 bases from V and 10 from J; bases not matched to a gene: 4. The germline CDR1 and CDR2 sequences are LGHNA and YSLEER. The CDR3 extends over 12 amino acids. The CDR3 is CASSPGGLEQFF. In nucleotides, the CDR3 is TGCGCCAGCAGCCCCGGGGGGTTAGAGCAGTTCTTC.

This chain connects TRBV10-3 to TRBJ2-3; D is unresolved. The CDR3 is 15 residues long. Trimming left V 4 bases short and J 0 bases short, with 11 bases between. CDR1 ENHRY and CDR2 SYGVKD come from the germline V gene. CDR3 coding DNA: TGTGCCATCAGTGGTCAAATCACTAGCACAGATACGCAGTATTTT. This translates into CAISGQITSTDTQYF.

V gene TRBV18 combines with J gene TRBJ2-3; 8 positions agree with TRBD1. Per germline, CDR1 KGHSH and CDR2 LQKENI. CDR3 length equals 14 residues. Germline trimming cut 2 bases from V and 5 bases from J; bases unmatched to any gene: 3. The CDR3 loop is CASSPDRGLDTQYF. DNA of the CDR3: TGTGCCAGCTCACCAGACAGGGGATTAGATACGCAGTATTTT. The full variable domain, completed using reference TRBV18 and TRBJ2-3, is NAGVMQNPRHLVRRRGQEARLRCSPMKGHSHVYWYRQLPEEGLKFMVYLQKENIIDESGMPKERFSAEFPKEGPSILRIQQVVRGDSAAYFCASSPDRGLDTQYFGPGTRLTVL.

V gene TRBV5-4 combines with J gene TRBJ2-3, with 9 bases that match TRBD1. Germline V gives CDR1 SGHNT, CDR2 YYREEE (reference sequence). The J segment lost 3 bases and the V segment lost 4 bases, leaving 3 bases of the junction unmatched. The CDR3 runs to 14 residues. The CDR3 sequence: CASSAGTGTDTQYF. In nucleotides, the CDR3 is TGTGCCAGCAGCGCCGGGACAGGGACAGATACGCAGTATTTT.

This clone appeared once. As DNA, the CDR3 is TGTGCCAGCATAGGAGGGAGCGTGCAGACCCAGTACTTC. Translating it yields CASIGGSVQTQYF. This chain links TRBV6-5 with TRBJ2-5; TRBD2 might be the D (6 bases). CDR3 length equals 13 residues. V was shortened by 7 bases and J by 6 bases, with 15 bases between the two germline ends. Per the germline V gene, CDR1 is MNHEY and CDR2 is SVGAGI.